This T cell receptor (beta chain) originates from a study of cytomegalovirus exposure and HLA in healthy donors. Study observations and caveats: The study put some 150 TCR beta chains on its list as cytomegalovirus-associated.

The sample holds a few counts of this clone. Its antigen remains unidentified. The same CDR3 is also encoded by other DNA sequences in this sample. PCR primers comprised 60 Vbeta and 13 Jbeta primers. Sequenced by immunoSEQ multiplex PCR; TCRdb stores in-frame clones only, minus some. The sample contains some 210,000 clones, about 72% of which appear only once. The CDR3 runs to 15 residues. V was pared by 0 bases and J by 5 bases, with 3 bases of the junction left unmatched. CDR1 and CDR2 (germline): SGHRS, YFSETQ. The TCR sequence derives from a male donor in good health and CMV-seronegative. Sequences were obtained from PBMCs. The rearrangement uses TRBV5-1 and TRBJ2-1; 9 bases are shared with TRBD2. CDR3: CASSLGLAGNNEQFF. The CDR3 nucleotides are TGCGCCAGCAGCTTGGGTCTAGCGGGAAACAATGAGCAGTTCTTC.